Listed below are T cell receptor beta chains from one sample, sequenced in a study of shared clonotypes between healthy human individuals. Clones were read by immunoSEQ multiplex PCR, and TCRdb kept only the in-frame ones, dropping some. The sample yields over 2 million clones, about 90% seen once. The sample taken for sequencing was naive CD4+ T cells from PBMCs. All receptors derive from a man between 18 and 35 years old in good health. Some clones in this sample may be carry-over from other donors' samples. CDR3s include the opening cysteine and the closing phenylalanine or tryptophan. The order of the fields is CDR3 DNA, CDR3 protein, D gene, clone size, J gene, V gene. D genes are given only for firm matches. Some rows mark clone size as missing; the rest say once, few, many or name a class of expanded clone.

TGCAGCGCTGGGGCTGGCGCAGATACGCAGTATTTT | CSAGAGADTQYF | NA | NA | TRBJ2-3 | TRBV29-1
TGTGCCAGCTCACCCCTCGCGGACAAACTGGGGGAGACCCAGTACTTC | CASSPLADKLGETQYF | NA | NA | TRBJ2-5 | TRBV18
TGTGCCAGCAGCCCCAGGGGAGCAAAAGACTATGGCTACACCTTC | CASSPRGAKDYGYTF | NA | NA | TRBJ1-2 | TRBV6-6
TGTGCCAGCAGCGTCGACAGGGGGTTCACCGGGGAGCTGTTTTTT | CASSVDRGFTGELFF | TRBD1 | once | TRBJ2-2 | TRBV9
TGTGCCAGCAAAAGCGGGGTGTCCTCTGGAAACACCATATATTTT | CASKSGVSSGNTIYF | NA | NA | TRBJ1-3 | TRBV19
TGTGCCACCAGCACGGCCCTATGGTGGGGCGGTGGGGGCTACACCTTC | CATSTALWWGGGGYTF | NA | once | TRBJ1-2 | TRBV15
TGTGCCAGCAGCTTAGCGCTTTATCTAGTAGGAGCGCTAGGGAACACTGAAGCTTTCTTT | CASSLALYLVGALGNTEAFF | NA | NA | TRBJ1-1 | TRBV7-6
TGTGCCAGCTCCCCCGTTGGGCTAGGTCGGTCGAACATTCAGTACTTC | CASSPVGLGRSNIQYF | NA | NA | TRBJ2-4 | TRBV18
TGTGCCAGTAGTATAGGTCCTAGCGGGAGGGCCTACACCGGGGAGCTGTTTTTT | CASSIGPSGRAYTGELFF | TRBD2 | NA | TRBJ2-2 | TRBV19
TGTGCCAGCAGTGAATCTCGACAGGGGCGCGGCTATGGCTACACCTTC | CASSESRQGRGYGYTF | TRBD1 | NA | TRBJ1-2 | TRBV25-1
TGCAGTGCTGGAGTCCAGCCCCAGCATTTT | CSAGVQPQHF | NA | once | TRBJ1-5 | TRBV20-1
TGCGCCAGCAGCTCCCTCGTTCAGGCGGGAGTGGAGACCCAGTACTTC | CASSSLVQAGVETQYF | TRBD2 | NA | TRBJ2-5 | TRBV5-1
TGTGCCAGCAGTTTTCTTAGCAATCAGCCCCAGCATTTT | CASSFLSNQPQHF | NA | few | TRBJ1-5 | TRBV28
TGCGCCAGCAGCTTGGCCGTGGGGCGGACGAATGAGCAGTTCTTC | CASSLAVGRTNEQFF | NA | NA | TRBJ2-1 | TRBV5-1